One sample yielded the 21 T cell receptor beta chains listed below, sequenced in a study of beta chain features in type 1 diabetes. The whole isolated RNA underwent reverse transcription, so sequencing captured expressed TCRB transcripts. Sequencing used immunoSEQ multiplex PCR; TCRdb keeps in-frame clones, though not all of them. The table has 300,000 to 350,000 clones, roughly 15% seen once. Sequencing input: central memory CD4+ T cells from blood. These receptors were obtained from a young man in good health.

This clone was seen more than once but under ten times. The CDR3 DNA follows: TGCGCCAGCGGGCCTCAGGAGGGGAACTATGGCTACACCTTC. Translated, it gives CASGPQEGNYGYTF. The V and J genes are TRBV5-1 and TRBJ1-2; tentatively, D is TRBD1 (5 bases). V was shortened by 7 bases and J by 2 bases, with 15 bases between the two germline ends. The CDR3 totals 14 residues. Germline V CDR1 and CDR2: SGHRS, YFSETQ.

The chain links TRBV5-1 to TRBJ1-3; 7 bases match TRBD1. Per germline, CDR1 SGHRS and CDR2 YFSETQ. The CDR3 sequence is 17 residues long. Unmatched junction bases numbered 6, after V lost 0 bases and J lost 0 bases. The CDR3 bases are TGCGCCAGCAGCTTGGGCCCACAGGGGCCCTCTGGAAACACCATATATTTT. Its translation: CASSLGPQGPSGNTIYF.

Here the CDR3 reads CASSRGQGWTSGSSYNEQFF. The CDR3 region has the DNA TGTGCCAGCAGTCGCGGACAGGGATGGACTAGCGGGAGCTCCTACAATGAGCAGTTCTTC. The chain couples TRBV27 to TRBJ2-1; the match to TRBD2 covers 13 bases. V lost 5 bases and J lost 0; bases outside the gene matches: 13. CDR3 size: 20 residues. Germline V gives CDR1 MNHEY, CDR2 SMNVEV (reference sequence).

V usage is TRBV6-4 and J usage is TRBJ2-6; D call uncertain. The CDR3 sequence is 15 residues long. Germline CDR1 and CDR2: MRHNA and SNTAGT. With 6 bases removed from V and 0 bases from J, the gap between germline ends came to 9 bases. CDR3 protein: CASRAEHSGANVLTF. The CDR3 DNA follows: TGTGCCAGCAGAGCAGAACACTCTGGGGCCAACGTCCTGACTTTC.

The rearrangement uses TRBV12-5 and TRBJ2-1, with D possibly called TRBD1 or TRBD2 (5 bases each). CDR3 length equals 13 residues. V was shortened by 5 bases and J by 8 bases, with 13 bases between the two germline ends. Germline CDR1 is LGHNT and CDR2 is FRNRAP. The CDR3 region has the DNA TGTGCTAGTGGTCTCCCACCGGGGCATGAGCAGTTCTTC. It encodes CASGLPPGHEQFF.

The rearrangement links TRBV5-1 to TRBJ2-7, with D possibly matching TRBD1 (6 bases). Trimming removed 4 bases at V and 3 bases at J, with 14 bases between. The CDR3 spans 14 residues. The germline V gene encodes CDR1 SGHRS and CDR2 YFSETQ. CDR3 DNA sequence: TGCGCCAGCAGCGAGGGACACAAGATCTACGAGCAGTACTTC. It is translated as CASSEGHKIYEQYF. The variable domain in full, completed from reference TRBV5-1 and TRBJ2-7, reads KAGVTQTPRYLIKTRGQQVTLSCSPISGHRSVSWYQQTPGQGLQFLFEYFSETQRNKGNFPGRFSGRQFSNSRSEMNVSTLELGDSALYLCASSEGHKIYEQYFGPGTRLTVT.

Written as DNA, the CDR3 is TGTGCCAGCAGTGAGCCAGGGAGGCCCTATGGCTACACCTTC. Translation gives CASSEPGRPYGYTF. The chain joins TRBV6-1 to TRBJ1-2; D might be TRBD1 (5 bases). The V end was cut by 3 bases, the J end by 4 bases, with 12 bases between. Germline-derived CDR1 and CDR2 are MNHNS and SASEGT. This CDR3 region has 14 residues.

V usage is TRBV19 and J usage is TRBJ1-3; D possibly corresponds to TRBD1 (6 bases). Trimming left V 6 bases short and J 5 bases short, with 11 bases between. Germline V gene data show CDR1 as LNHDA and CDR2 as SQIVND (reference sequence). The CDR3 runs 13 residues. The CDR3 protein is CASRQGTRNTIYF. The CDR3 DNA reads as TGTGCCAGTAGACAGGGTACTCGAAACACCATATATTTT.

The chain joins TRBV7-2 to TRBJ2-3; the D is unclear. Trimming left V 5 bases short and J 2 bases short, with 8 bases between. The length of the CDR3 is 13 residues. Germline values: CDR1 SGHTA, CDR2 FQGNSA. CDR3 coding DNA: TGTGCCAGCAGCAGCCAAATCACAGATACGCAGTATTTT. Its translation is CASSSQITDTQYF.

This clone has only a few counts. Written as DNA, the CDR3 is TGCGCCAGCAGCTTGTATGGGGAAACGAACACTGAAGCTTTCTTT. It specifies CASSLYGETNTEAFF. The rearrangement joins TRBV5-1 to TRBJ1-1; unclear D gene. V dropped 1 base and J dropped 1 base, with 11 bases sitting between them. Germline values: CDR1 SGHRS, CDR2 YFSETQ. This CDR3 spans 15 amino acids.

V is TRBV5-6 and J is TRBJ1-2; the D is unclear. V dropped 3 bases and J dropped 3 bases, with 12 bases sitting between them. This CDR3 spans 14 amino acids. Per the germline V gene, CDR1 is SGHDT and CDR2 is YYEEEE. Written as DNA, the CDR3 is TGTGCCAGCAGCTCGGATTTGGGAGACTATGGCTACACCTTC. Amino acids: CASSSDLGDYGYTF.

This sequence joins TRBV11-2 and TRBJ1-1; D is undetermined. The CDR3 runs 13 residues. From germline, CDR1 is SGHAT and CDR2 FQNNGV. V gave up 1 base and J gave up 3 bases, with 6 bases separating them. The CDR3 reads CASSLGRDTEAFF. The CDR3 coding sequence is TGTGCCAGCAGCTTAGGGAGGGACACTGAAGCTTTCTTT.

The chain couples TRBV11-1 to TRBJ2-1; the D gene is possibly TRBD2 (5 bases). Germline V lookup: CDR1 SGHAT, CDR2 FQDESV (reference sequence). The CDR3 contains 15 residues. The V gene lost 5 bases and the J gene lost 9 bases, with 20 bases spanning the gap. The CDR3 coding sequence is TGTGCCAGCAGCCGATTCACTGGCGGGCCGTCTGAGCAGTTCTTC. It yields the protein CASSRFTGGPSEQFF.

The V call is TRBV5-6, the J call TRBJ2-7; D perhaps matches TRBD1 (6 bases). The germline CDR1 and CDR2 sequences are SGHDT and YYEEEE. This CDR3 has 13 amino acids. Trimming removed 2 bases from V and 7 bases from J, with 13 bases in between. Here the CDR3 DNA reads TGTGCCAGCAGCTTAGCAGGGGTGGGTGAGCAGTACTTC. This codes for CASSLAGVGEQYF.

This clone was counted between two and nine times. This chain joins TRBV2 and TRBJ2-2, with TRBD1 as a possible D gene (6 bases). The germline V gene has CDR1 SNHLY and CDR2 FYNNEI. V was clipped by 4 bases and J by 4 bases, with 19 bases between them. The CDR3 runs 17 residues. Here the CDR3 reads CASSGARGRGSTGELFF. The DNA for the CDR3 is TGTGCCAGCAGTGGTGCCCGGGGAAGGGGGAGCACCGGGGAGCTGTTTTTT.

The gene calls are TRBV19 and TRBJ2-2; possible D gene TRBD1, 6 bases. Germline V gene lookup returns CDR1 LNHDA and CDR2 SQIVND (reference sequence). Trimming pared 4 bases from V and 4 bases from J, leaving 10 bases between. This CDR3 spans 14 amino acids. CDR3 coding DNA: TGTGCCAGTAGTACCACAGGGTCCACCGGGGAGCTGTTTTTT. Encoded protein: CASSTTGSTGELFF.

This clone was counted a few times. The V and J genes are TRBV5-1 and TRBJ1-5, with D uncertain. Germline V CDR1 and CDR2: SGHRS, YFSETQ. Trimming took off 0 bases at V and 6 bases at J, with 10 bases between the two ends. This CDR3 comprises 14 residues. The CDR3 sequence: CASSLDGVGQPQHF. The CDR3 nucleotides read TGCGCCAGCAGCTTGGACGGGGTTGGTCAGCCCCAGCATTTT.

This clone was counted between two and nine times. This sample also contains other DNA sequences that code for the same CDR3. The rearrangement links TRBV10-1 to TRBJ1-2; possibly TRBD1 for D (5 bases). Germline assignment: CDR1 WNHNN and CDR2 SYGVQD (reference sequence). V lost 2 bases and J 5 bases, leaving 9 bases between the germline ends. The CDR3 has 13 residues. CDR3 loop: CASSEGGTYGYTF. Written as DNA, the CDR3 is TGCGCCAGCAGTGAGGGGGGGACTTATGGCTACACCTTC.

As for this clone: Additional DNA sequences in this sample encode the identical CDR3. The J gene is TRBJ2-7, the V gene TRBV7-7; D remains ambiguous. The ends were cut back, 5 bases at V and 0 bases at J, with 5 bases in the middle. Germline loops: CDR1 SSHAT, CDR2 FNYEAQ (reference sequence). The CDR3 runs to 12 residues. The CDR3 protein is CASSRGSYEQYF. The DNA for the CDR3 is TGTGCCAGCAGCCGCGGCTCCTACGAGCAGTACTTC.

This clone has a handful of counts. The chain is built from TRBV29-1 and TRBJ2-3; a possible D gene is TRBD1 (6 bases). CDR3 size: 14 residues. V was clipped by 4 bases and J by 3 bases, with 14 bases between them. The germline CDR1 and CDR2 sequences are SQVTM and ANQGSEA. The CDR3 bases are TGCAGCGTTGCACTAGTGCAGGGGACAGATACGCAGTATTTT. Translating gives CSVALVQGTDTQYF.

Many counts were recorded for this clone. The identical CDR3 is also encoded by other nucleotide sequences in the sample. The rearrangement uses TRBV7-2 and TRBJ1-6, with D unclear. CDR3 size: 13 residues. V was shortened by 2 bases and J by 8 bases, with 7 bases between the two germline ends. Germline V gives CDR1 SGHTA, CDR2 FQGNSA. This CDR3 reads CASSLYGDSPLHF. CDR3 nucleotides: TGTGCCAGCAGCTTATACGGTGATTCACCCCTCCACTTT.